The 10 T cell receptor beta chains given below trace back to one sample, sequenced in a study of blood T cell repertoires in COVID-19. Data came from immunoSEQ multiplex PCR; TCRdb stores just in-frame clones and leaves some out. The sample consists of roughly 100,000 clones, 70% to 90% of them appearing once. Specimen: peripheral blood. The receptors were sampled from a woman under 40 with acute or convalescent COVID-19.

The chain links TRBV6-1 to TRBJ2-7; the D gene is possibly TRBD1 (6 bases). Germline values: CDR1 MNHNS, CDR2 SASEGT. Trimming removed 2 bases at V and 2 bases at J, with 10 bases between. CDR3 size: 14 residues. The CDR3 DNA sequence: TGTGCCAGCAGTGAAAGAACAGGGACCTACGAGCAGTACTTC. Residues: CASSERTGTYEQYF.

CDR3 bases: TGCGCCAGCAGTGAGTCGTCGGGGACAGCACGCACCGGGGAGCTGTTTTTT. Translation gives CASSESSGTARTGELFF. The chain employs TRBV10-1 and TRBJ2-2; 7 bases fit TRBD1. CDR1 is WNHNN, CDR2 SYGVQD, per germline (reference sequence). This CDR3 region has 17 residues. The J segment lost 4 bases and the V segment lost 0 bases, leaving 8 bases of the junction unmatched.

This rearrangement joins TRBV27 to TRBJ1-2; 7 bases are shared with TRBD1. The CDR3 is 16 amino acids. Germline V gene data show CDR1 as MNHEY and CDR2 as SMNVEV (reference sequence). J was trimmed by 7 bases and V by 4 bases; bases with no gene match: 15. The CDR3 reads CASSSLRDSALRGYTF. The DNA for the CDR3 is TGTGCCAGCAGTTCACTCAGGGACAGCGCCCTTCGTGGCTACACCTTC.

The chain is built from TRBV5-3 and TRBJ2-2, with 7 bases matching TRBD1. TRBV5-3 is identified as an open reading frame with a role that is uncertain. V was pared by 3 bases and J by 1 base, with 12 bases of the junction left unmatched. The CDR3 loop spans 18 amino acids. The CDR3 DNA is TGTGCCAGAAGCTCCGGAGGACAGGTGAAGGGGAACACCGGGGAGCTGTTTTTT. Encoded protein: CARSSGGQVKGNTGELFF.

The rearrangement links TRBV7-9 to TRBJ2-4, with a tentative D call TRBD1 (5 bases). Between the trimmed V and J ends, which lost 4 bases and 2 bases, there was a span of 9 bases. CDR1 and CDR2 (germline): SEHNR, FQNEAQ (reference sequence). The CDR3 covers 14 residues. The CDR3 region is CASSSQGPKNIQYF. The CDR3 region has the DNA TGTGCCAGCAGCTCTCAGGGTCCCAAAAACATTCAGTACTTC. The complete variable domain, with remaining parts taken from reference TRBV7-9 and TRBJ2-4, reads DTGVSQNPRHKITKRGQNVTFRCDPISEHNRLYWYRQTLGQGPEFLTYFQNEAQLEKSRLLSDRFSAERPKGSFSTLEIQRTEQGDSAMYLCASSSQGPKNIQYFGAGTRLSVL.

The CDR3 sequence: CASSPPGRISYEQYF. CDR3 nucleotides: TGTGCCAGCTCACCACCGGGCAGGATCTCCTACGAGCAGTACTTC. The chain couples TRBV18 to TRBJ2-7; D unclear. This CDR3 region has 15 residues. Germline V gene sequence: CDR1 KGHSH, CDR2 LQKENI. Trimming left V 0 bases short and J 0 bases short, with 9 bases between.

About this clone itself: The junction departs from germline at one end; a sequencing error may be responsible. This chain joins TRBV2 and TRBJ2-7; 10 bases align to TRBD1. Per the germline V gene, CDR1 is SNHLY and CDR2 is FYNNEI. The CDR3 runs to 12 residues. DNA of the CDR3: TGTGTCAGCATGGGACAGGGGTACGAGCAGTACTTC. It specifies CVSMGQGYEQYF.

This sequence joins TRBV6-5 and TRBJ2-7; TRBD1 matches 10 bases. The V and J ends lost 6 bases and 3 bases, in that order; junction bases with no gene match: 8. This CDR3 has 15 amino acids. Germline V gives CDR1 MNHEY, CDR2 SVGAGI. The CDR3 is CASSRTGGLLYEQYF. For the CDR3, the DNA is TGTGCCAGCAGCCGGACAGGGGGTCTTCTCTACGAGCAGTACTTC.

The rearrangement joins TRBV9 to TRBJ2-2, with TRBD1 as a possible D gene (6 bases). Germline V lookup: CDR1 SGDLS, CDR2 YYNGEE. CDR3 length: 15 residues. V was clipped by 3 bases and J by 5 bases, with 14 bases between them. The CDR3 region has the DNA TGTGCCAGCAGCGCTTCAGGGGTGGGGACCGGGGAGCTGTTTTTT. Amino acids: CASSASGVGTGELFF.

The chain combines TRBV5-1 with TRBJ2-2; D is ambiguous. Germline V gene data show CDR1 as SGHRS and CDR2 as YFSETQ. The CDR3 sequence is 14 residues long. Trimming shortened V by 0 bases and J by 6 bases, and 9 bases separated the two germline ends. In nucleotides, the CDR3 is TGCGCCAGCAGCTTGGCCGAGGCCCCCGGGGAGCTGTTTTTT. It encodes CASSLAEAPGELFF.